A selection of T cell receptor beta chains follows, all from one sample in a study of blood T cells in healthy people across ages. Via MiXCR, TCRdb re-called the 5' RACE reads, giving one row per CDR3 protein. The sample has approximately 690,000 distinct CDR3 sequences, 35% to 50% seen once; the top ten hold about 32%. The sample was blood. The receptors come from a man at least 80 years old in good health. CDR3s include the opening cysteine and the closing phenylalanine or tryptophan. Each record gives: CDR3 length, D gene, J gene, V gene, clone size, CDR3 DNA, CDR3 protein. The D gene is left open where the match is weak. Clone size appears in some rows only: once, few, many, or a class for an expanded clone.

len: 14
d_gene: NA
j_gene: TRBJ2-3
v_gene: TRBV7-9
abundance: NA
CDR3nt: TGTGCCAGCACCCCAGGGGCAATCACAGATACGCAGTATTTT
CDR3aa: CASTPGAITDTQYF

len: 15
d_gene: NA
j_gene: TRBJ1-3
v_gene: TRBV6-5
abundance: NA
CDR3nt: TGTGCCAGCAGGGTACAGACAACGTCTGGAAACACCATATATTTT
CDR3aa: CASRVQTTSGNTIYF

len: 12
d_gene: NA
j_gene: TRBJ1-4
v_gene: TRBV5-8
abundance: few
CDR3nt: TGTGCCAGCAGCCGGCGAGCTCCGGAACTGTTTTTT
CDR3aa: CASSRRAPELFF

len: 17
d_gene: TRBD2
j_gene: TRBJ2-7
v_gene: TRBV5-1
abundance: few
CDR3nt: TGCGCCAGCAGCAATTCCCGGAGTGCTAGCGGATCGTACGAGCAGTACTTC
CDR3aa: CASSNSRSASGSYEQYF

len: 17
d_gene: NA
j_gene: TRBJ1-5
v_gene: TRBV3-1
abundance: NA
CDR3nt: TGTGCCAGCAGCCAAGGGGTTGCCGGGGGCTTTAATCAGCCCCAGCATTTT
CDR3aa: CASSQGVAGGFNQPQHF

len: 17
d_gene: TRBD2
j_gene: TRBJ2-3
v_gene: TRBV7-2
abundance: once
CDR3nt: TGTGCCAGCAACCTCCGGTCTAGCGGAGCTAGCACAGATACGCAGTATTTT
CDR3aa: CASNLRSSGASTDTQYF

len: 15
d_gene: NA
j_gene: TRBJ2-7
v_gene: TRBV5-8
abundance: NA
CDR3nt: TGTGCCAGCAGCCTGGACACAATAACCTCCTACGGGCAGTACTTC
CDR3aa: CASSLDTITSYGQYF

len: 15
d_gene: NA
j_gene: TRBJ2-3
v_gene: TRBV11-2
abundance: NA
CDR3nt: TGTGCCAGCAGATTCCTTGGGTGGAGCACAGATACGCAGTATTTT
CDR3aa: CASRFLGWSTDTQYF

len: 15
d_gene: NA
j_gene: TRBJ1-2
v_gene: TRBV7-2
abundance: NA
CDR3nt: TGTGCCAGCAGCTTAGCGCGAGTGGGGGCGAATGGCTACACCTTC
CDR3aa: CASSLARVGANGYTF

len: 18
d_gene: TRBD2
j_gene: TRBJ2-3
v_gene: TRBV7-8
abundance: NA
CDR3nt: TGTGCCAGCAGCTTAGATTCTAGCGGGGGGACGGATACAGATACGCAGTATTTT
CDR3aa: CASSLDSSGGTDTDTQYF

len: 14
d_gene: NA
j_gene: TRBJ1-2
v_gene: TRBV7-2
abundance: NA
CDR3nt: TGTGCCAGCAGCTTAGCGGTGACAGATGATGGCTACACCTTC
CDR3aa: CASSLAVTDDGYTF

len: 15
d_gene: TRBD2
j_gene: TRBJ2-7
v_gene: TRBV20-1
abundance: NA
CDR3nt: TGCAGTGCTAGAGATCCGACTAGCGGCTCCTACGAGCAGTACTTC
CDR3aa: CSARDPTSGSYEQYF

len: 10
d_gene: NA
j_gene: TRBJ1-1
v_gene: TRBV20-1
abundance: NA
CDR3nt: TGCAGTGCTAGTACGGTTGAAGCTTTCTTT
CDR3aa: CSASTVEAFF

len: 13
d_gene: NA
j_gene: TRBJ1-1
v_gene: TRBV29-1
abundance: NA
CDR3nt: TGCAGCGTTGATAGGCAGGCGAACACTGAAGCTTTCTTT
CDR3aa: CSVDRQANTEAFF

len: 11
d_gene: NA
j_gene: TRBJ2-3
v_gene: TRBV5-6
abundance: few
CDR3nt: TGTGCCAGCACCTCGTCGAATACGCAGTATTTT
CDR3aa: CASTSSNTQYF

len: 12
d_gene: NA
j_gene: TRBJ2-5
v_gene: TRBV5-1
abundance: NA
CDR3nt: TGCGCCAGCAGTAATTTAAAAGAGACCCAGTACTTC
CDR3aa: CASSNLKETQYF

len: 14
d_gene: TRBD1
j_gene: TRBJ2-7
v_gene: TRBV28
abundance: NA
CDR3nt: TGTGCCAGCAGCAAGTCAGGGGGTTCGAACGAGCAGTACTTC
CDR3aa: CASSKSGGSNEQYF

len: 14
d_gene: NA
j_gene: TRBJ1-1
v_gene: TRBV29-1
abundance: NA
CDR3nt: TGCAGCGTTGAAGATCGGCTGAGGCCTGGGGGAGCTTTCTTT
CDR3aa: CSVEDRLRPGGAFF

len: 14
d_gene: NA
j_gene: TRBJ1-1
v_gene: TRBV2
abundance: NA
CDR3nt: TGTGCCAGCAGTGAATATGGTGGGGGGACTGAAGCTTTCTTT
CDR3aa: CASSEYGGGTEAFF

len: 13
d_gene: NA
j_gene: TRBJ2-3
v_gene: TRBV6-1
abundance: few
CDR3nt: TGTGCCAGCAGTCGCATCAGGGCAGATACGCAGTATTTT
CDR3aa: CASSRIRADTQYF

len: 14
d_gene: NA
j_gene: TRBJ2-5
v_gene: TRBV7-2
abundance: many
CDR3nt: TGTGCCAGCAGCTTAGATTGGCCCCAAGAGACCCAGTACTTC
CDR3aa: CASSLDWPQETQYF

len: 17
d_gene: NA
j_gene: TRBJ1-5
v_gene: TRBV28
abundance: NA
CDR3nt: TGTGCCAGCAGTTTACGACAGGCGCCTTATAGCAATCAGCCCCAGCATTTT
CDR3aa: CASSLRQAPYSNQPQHF

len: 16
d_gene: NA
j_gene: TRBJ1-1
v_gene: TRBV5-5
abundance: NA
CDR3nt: TGTGCCAGCAGCTTGGAGGGGCAGAACATGAACACTGAAGCTTTCTTT
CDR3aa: CASSLEGQNMNTEAFF

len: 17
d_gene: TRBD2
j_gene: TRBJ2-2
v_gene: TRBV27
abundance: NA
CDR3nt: TGTGCCAGCAGCCAGCTAGCGGGAGGCGGGGGCACCGGGGAGCTGTTTTTT
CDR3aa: CASSQLAGGGGTGELFF

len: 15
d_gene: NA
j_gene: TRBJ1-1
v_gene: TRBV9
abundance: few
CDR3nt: TGTGCCAGCAGCGTAGGAGGACTAGTTGGGACTGAAGCTTTCTTT
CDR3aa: CASSVGGLVGTEAFF

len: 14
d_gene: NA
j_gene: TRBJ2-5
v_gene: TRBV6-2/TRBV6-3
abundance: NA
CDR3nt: TGTGCCAGCAGGCCCGACCTGACAGAAGAGACCCAGTACTTC
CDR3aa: CASRPDLTEETQYF

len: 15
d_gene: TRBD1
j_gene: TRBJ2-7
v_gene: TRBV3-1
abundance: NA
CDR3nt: TGTGCCAGCAGCCAAGATTTGGACAGGGTGGGCGAGCAGTACTTC
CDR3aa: CASSQDLDRVGEQYF

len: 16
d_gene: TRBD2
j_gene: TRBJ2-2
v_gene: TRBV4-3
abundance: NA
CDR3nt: TGCGCCAGCAGCCAAGACAAGGGACTATCCACCGGGGAGCTGTTTTTT
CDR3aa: CASSQDKGLSTGELFF

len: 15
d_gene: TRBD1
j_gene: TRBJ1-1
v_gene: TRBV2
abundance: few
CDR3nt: TGTGCCAGCAGTGAAAGCAGGGGGGACAACACTGAAGCTTTCTTT
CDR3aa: CASSESRGDNTEAFF

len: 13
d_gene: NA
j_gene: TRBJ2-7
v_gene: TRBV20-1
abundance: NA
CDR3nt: TGCAGTGCTAGAGGTCCCAGCTCCTACGAGCAGTACTTC
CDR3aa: CSARGPSSYEQYF

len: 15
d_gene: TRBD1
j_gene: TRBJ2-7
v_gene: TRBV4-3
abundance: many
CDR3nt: TGCGCCAGCAGCCAAGTCCTCGACAGGGGCTACGAGCAGTACTTC
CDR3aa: CASSQVLDRGYEQYF

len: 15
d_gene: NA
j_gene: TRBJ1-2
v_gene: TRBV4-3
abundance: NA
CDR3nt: TGCGCCAGCAGCCAAGTAAGTGGTCCCGGCTATGGCTACACCTTC
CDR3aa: CASSQVSGPGYGYTF

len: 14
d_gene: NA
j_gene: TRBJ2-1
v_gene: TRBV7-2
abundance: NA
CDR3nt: TGTACCAGCGGAGACAGAAGCTCCTACAATGAGCAGTTCTTC
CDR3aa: CTSGDRSSYNEQFF

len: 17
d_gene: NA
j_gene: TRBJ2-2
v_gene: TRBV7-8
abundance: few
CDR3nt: TGTGCCAGCAGCTTAGTCACGTTCGGGAGAAGTTCCGGGGAGCTGTTTTTT
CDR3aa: CASSLVTFGRSSGELFF

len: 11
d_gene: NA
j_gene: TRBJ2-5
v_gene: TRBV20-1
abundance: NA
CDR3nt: TGCAGTGCTAGTAAGAGTGAGACCCAGTACTTC
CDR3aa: CSASKSETQYF

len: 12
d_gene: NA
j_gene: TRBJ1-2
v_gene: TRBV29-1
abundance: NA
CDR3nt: TGCAGCGTGGAAACAGGTGTCTATGGCTACACCTTC
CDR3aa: CSVETGVYGYTF

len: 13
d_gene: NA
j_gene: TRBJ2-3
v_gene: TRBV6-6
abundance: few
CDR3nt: TGTGCCAGCAGTTCTAGGAATGGGGATACGCAGTATTTT
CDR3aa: CASSSRNGDTQYF

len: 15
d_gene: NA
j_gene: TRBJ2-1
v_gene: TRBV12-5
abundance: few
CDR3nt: TGTGCTAGTGGATCTGACAAGAGCTCCTACAATGAGCAGTTCTTC
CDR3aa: CASGSDKSSYNEQFF

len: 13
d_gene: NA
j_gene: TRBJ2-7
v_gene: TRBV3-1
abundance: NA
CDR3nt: TGTGCCAGCAGCCAGTACAGGGGAGGCGAGCAGTACTTC
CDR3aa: CASSQYRGGEQYF

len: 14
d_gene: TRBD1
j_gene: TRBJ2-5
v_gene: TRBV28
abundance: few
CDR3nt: TGTGCCAGCACCCAAGGGACAGCCCCGTCGACCCAGTACTTC
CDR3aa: CASTQGTAPSTQYF

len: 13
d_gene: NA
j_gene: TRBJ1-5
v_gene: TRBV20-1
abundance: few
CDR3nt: TGCAGTGCCACCAAACAGGGAAATCAGCCCCAGCATTTT
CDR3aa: CSATKQGNQPQHF

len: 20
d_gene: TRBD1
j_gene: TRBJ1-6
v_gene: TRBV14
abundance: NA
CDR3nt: TGTGCCAGCAGCCAGGGCCGGACAGGCTACTCGACGCCCTATAATTCACCCCTCCACTTT
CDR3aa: CASSQGRTGYSTPYNSPLHF

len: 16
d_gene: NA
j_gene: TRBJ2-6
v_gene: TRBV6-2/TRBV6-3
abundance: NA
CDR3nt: TGTGCCAGCAGACTCCAGTCCCCATCTGGGGCCAACGTCCTGACTTTC
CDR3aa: CASRLQSPSGANVLTF

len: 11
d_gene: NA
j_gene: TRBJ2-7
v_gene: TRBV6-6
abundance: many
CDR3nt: TGTGCCAGCAGTTACGAGTACGAGCAGTACTTC
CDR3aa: CASSYEYEQYF

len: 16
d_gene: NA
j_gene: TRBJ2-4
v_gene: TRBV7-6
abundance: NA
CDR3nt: TGTGCCAGCAGCTTACCAGGGATCTTGGCCAAAAACATTCAGTACTTC
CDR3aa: CASSLPGILAKNIQYF

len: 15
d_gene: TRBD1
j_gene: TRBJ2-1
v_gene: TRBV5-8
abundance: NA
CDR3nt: TGTGCCAGCAGCTTGGGGACAGGGGAATCCAATGAGCAGTTCTTC
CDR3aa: CASSLGTGESNEQFF

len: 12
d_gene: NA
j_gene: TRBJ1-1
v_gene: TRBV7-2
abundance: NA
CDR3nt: TGTGCCAGCAGCCATCCCCTTTCGGGGGCTTTCTTT
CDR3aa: CASSHPLSGAFF

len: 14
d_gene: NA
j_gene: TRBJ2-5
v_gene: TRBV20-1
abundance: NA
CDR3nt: TGCAGTGCTCTAGCGCGAATTACGGCAGAGCCCCAGTACTTC
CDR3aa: CSALARITAEPQYF